This TCR beta chain originates from a study of control samples from healthy donors and cancer patients. The CDR3 sequence is 14 residues long. Germline-derived CDR1 and CDR2 are SGHNT and YYREEE (reference sequence). V shed 3 bases, J shed 5 bases, and the junction held 8 bases outside the gene matches. Generated by immunoSEQ multiplex PCR, the TCRdb table keeps only in-frame clones and is missing some. Seen here are 95,000 to 150,000 clones, roughly 92% observed once, and the top ten hold 0.55% to 0.65%. V usage is TRBV5-4 and J usage is TRBJ2-7, with TRBD1 matching 7 bases. What was sequenced was PBMCs. This TCR was recovered from a man older than 75 with head and neck cancer. CDR3: CASSSTGVADEQYF. The CDR3 DNA reads TGTGCCAGCAGCTCCACAGGGGTCGCGGACGAGCAGTACTTC.